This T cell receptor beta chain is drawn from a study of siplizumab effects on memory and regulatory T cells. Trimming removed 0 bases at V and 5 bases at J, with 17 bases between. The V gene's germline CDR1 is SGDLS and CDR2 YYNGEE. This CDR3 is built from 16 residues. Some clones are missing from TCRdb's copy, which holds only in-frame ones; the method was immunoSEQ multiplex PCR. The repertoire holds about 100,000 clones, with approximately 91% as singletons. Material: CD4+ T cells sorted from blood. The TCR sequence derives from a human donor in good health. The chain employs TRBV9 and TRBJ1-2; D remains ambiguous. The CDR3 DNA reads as TGTGCCAGCAGCGTAGCTAGCCCGACCGAGCCTTATGGCTACACCTTC. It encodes CASSVASPTEPYGYTF.